This T cell receptor (beta chain) was recovered during a study of cytomegalovirus exposure and HLA in healthy donors. As for this clone: Its antigen is as yet unknown.

Overall study findings and caveats: The Asian-associated ancestry cluster reportedly had fewer N-insertions than the approximately 670-donor mean in a later analysis.

The PCR had 60 Vbeta and 13 Jbeta primers. Repertoires were generated with immunoSEQ multiplex PCR, while TCRdb's copy carries only in-frame clones and drops some. The sample includes around 130,000 clones, 82% of them seen just once. The ends were cut back, 0 bases at V and 0 bases at J, with 13 bases in the middle. The V gene's germline CDR1 is SGHRS and CDR2 YFSETQ. This CDR3 is built from 18 residues. The chain joins TRBV5-1 to TRBJ2-6; D uncertain. This clonotype originated in a male donor in good health and CMV-seropositive. Material for sequencing was PBMCs. CDR3 sequence (DNA): TGCGCCAGCAGCTTGGTTCCCCCGACAAACTCTGGGGCCAACGTCCTGACTTTC. Encoded protein: CASSLVPPTNSGANVLTF.